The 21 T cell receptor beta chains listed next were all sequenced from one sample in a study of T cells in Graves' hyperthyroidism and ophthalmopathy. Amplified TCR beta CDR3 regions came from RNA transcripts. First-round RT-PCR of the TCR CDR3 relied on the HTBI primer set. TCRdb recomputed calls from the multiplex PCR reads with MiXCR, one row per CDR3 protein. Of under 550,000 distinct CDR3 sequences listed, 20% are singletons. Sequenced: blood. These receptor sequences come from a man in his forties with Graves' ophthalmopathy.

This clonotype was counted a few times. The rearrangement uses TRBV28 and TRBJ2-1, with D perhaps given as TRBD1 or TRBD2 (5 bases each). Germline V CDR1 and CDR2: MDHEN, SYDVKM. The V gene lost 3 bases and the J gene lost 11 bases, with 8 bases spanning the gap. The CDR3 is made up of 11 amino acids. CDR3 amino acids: CASSFLGQQFF. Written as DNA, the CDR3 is TGTGCCAGCAGTTTCCTGGGACAGCAGTTCTTC.

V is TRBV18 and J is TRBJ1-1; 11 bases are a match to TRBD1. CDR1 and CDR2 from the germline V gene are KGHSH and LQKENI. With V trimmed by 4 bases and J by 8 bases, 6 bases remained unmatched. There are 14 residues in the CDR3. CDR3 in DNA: TGTGCCAGCTCACGAGGACAGGGGGCCGCGGAAGCTTTCTTT. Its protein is CASSRGQGAAEAFF.

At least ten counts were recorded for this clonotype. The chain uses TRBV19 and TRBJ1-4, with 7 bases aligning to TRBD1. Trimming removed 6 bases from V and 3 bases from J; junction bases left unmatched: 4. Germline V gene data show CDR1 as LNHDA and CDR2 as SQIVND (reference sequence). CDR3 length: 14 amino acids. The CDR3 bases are TGTGCCAGTAGGACAGGGTTGGCTAATGAAAAACTGTTTTTT. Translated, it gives CASRTGLANEKLFF.

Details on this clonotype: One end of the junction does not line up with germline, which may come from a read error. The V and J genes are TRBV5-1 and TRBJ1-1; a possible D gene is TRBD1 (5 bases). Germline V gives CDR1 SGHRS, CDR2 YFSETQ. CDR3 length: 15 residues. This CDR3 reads CASSLVRTQNTEAFF. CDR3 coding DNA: TGTGCCAGCAGCTTGGTCCGGACACAAAACACTGAAGCTTTCTTT. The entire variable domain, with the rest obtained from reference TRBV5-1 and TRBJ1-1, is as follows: KAGVTQTPRYLIKTRGQQVTLSCSPISGHRSVSWYQQTPGQGLQFLFEYFSETQRNKGNFPGRFSGRQFSNSRSEMNVSTLELGDSALYLCASSLVRTQNTEAFFGQGTRLTVV.

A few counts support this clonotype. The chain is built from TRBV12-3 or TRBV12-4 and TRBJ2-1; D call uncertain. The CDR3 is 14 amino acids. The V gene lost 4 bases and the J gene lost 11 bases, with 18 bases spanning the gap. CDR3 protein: CASSYGEGSGQQFF. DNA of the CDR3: TGTGCCAGCAGTTACGGTGAAGGATCGGGTCAGCAGTTCTTC.

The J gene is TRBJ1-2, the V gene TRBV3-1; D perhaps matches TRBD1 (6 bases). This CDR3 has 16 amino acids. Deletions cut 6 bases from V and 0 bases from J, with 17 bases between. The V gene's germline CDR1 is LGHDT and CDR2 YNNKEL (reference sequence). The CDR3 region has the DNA TGTGCCAGCAGTTTAGGGGACACCCTCTCTAACTATGGCTACACCTTC. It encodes CASSLGDTLSNYGYTF.

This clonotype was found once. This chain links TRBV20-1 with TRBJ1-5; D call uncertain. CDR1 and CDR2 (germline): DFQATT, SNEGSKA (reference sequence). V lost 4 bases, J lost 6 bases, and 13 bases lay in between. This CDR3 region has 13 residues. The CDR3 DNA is TGCAGTGCTACCGGGAGGCCCAGTCAGCCCCAGCATTTT. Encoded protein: CSATGRPSQPQHF.

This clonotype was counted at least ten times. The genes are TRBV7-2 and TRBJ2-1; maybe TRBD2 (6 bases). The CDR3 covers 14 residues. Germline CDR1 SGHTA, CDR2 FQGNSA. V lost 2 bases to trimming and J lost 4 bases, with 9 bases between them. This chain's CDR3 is CASSLRRAYNEQFF. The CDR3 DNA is TGTGCCAGCAGCTTAAGGAGGGCATACAATGAGCAGTTCTTC.

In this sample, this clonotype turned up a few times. CDR3 amino acids: CASSEALEVTQYF. CDR3 coding DNA: TGTGCCAGCAGTGAAGCGTTGGAAGTGACCCAGTACTTC. The chain carries TRBV2 and TRBJ2-5; D call uncertain. CDR3 size: 13 residues. Trimming removed 0 bases at V and 7 bases at J, with 9 bases between. Per germline, CDR1 SNHLY and CDR2 FYNNEI.

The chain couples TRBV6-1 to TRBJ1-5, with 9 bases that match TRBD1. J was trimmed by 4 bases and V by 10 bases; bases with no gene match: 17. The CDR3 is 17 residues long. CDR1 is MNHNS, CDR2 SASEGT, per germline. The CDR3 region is CAIRGKTGTGRNQPQHF. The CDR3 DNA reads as TGTGCCATCAGAGGAAAAACCGGGACAGGGAGAAATCAGCCCCAGCATTTT.

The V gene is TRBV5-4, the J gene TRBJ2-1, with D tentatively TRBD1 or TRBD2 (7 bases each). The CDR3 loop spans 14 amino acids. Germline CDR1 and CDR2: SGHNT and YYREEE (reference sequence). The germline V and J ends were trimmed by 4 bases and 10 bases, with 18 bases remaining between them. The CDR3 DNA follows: TGTGCCAGCAGCGCCAGGGGGGTACTAGCGGAGCAGTTCTTC. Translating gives CASSARGVLAEQFF.

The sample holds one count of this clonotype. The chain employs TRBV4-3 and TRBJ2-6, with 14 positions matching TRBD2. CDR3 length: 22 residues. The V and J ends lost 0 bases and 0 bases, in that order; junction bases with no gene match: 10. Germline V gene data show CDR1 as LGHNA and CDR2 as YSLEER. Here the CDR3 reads CASSQDPGLAGGTGSGANVLTF. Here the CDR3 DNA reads TGCGCCAGCAGCCAAGATCCAGGACTAGCGGGAGGAACTGGCTCTGGGGCCAACGTCCTGACTTTC.

The DNA of the CDR3 is TGTGCCAGCAATAGGATCCCGAACACCGGGGAGCTGTTTTTT. Translated, it gives CASNRIPNTGELFF. The gene calls are TRBV12-3 or TRBV12-4 and TRBJ2-2; D unresolved. The CDR3 spans 14 residues. Trimming shortened V by 7 bases and J by 0 bases, and 9 bases separated the two germline ends.

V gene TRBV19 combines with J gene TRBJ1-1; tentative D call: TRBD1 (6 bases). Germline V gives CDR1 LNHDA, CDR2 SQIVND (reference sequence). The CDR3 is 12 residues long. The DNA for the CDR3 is TGTAGGAGGGGGGAGAAGGACACTGAAGCTTTCTTT. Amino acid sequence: CRRGEKDTEAFF.

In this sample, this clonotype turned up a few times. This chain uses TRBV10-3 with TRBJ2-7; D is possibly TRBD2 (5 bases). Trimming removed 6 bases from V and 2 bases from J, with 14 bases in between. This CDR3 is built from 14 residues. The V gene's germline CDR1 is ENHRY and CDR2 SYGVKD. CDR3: CAIRPEGATYEQYF. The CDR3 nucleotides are TGTGCCATCAGACCCGAGGGCGCGACCTACGAGCAGTACTTC.

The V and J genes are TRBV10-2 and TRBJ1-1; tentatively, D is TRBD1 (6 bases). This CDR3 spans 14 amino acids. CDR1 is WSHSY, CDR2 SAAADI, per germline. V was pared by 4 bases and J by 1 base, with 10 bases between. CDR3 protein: CASSVETGNTEAFF. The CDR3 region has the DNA TGCGCCAGCAGTGTTGAGACAGGGAACACTGAAGCTTTCTTT.

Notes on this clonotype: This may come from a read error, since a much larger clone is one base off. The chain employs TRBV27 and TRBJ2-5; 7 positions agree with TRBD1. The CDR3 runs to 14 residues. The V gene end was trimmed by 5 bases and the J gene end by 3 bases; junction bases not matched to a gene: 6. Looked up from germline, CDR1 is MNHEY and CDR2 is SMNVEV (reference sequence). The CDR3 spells CASSNPDREETQYF. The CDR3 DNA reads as TGTGCCAGCAGTAACCCCGACAGGGAAGAGACCCAGTACTTC.

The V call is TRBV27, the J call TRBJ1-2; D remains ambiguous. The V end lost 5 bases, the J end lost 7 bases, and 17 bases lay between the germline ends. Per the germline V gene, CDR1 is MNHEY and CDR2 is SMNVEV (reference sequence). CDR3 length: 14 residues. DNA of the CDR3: TGTGCCAGCAGTCCCCGAGGAGCTGTGGTTGGCTACACCTTC. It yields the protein CASSPRGAVVGYTF.

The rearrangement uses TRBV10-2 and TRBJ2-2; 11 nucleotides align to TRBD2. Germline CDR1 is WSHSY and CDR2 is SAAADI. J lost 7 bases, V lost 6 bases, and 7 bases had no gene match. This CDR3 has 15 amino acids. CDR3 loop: CASRIAGGPSGELFF. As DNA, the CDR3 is TGCGCCAGCAGAATAGCGGGGGGGCCGAGCGGGGAGCTGTTTTTT.

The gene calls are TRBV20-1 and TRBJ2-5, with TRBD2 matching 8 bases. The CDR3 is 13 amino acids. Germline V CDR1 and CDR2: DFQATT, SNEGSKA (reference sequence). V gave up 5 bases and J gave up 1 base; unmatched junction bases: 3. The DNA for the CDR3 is TGCAGTGCTTGGGGACTAGTCCAAGAGACCCAGTACTTC. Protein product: CSAWGLVQETQYF.

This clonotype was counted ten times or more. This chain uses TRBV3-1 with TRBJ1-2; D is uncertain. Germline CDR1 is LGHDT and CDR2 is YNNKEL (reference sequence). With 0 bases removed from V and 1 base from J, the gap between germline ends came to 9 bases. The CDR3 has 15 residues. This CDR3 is CASSQDGEYNYGYTF. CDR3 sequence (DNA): TGTGCCAGCAGCCAAGATGGCGAGTATAACTATGGCTACACCTTC.